These T cell receptor beta chains were read from a single sample in a study of beta chain features in type 1 diabetes. Assay used: immunoSEQ multiplex PCR; TCRdb lists only in-frame clones, some missing. This table holds about 240,000 clones, around 13% found once. Sequencing was performed on naive CD4+ T cells from blood. The source of these receptors is a man in his thirties or forties with type 1 diabetes. Each CDR3 is given with its conserved first and last residue. Each record gives: V gene, clone size, D gene, J gene, CDR3 protein, CDR3 DNA. A D gene is named only where the DNA matches it firmly. Only part of the rows carry a size: once, few, many, or a class if the clone is expanded.

TRBV30	-	TRBD2	TRBJ2-3	CAWTGTSGTDTQYF	TGTGCCTGGACGGGGACTAGCGGCACAGATACGCAGTATTTT
TRBV23-1	few	-	TRBJ2-1	CASSQSGTTTYNEQFF	TGCGCCAGCAGTCAGTCCGGGACAACGACCTACAATGAGCAGTTCTTC
TRBV5-1	-	TRBD2	TRBJ2-3	CASSLEPNWAGVPDTQYF	TGCGCCAGCAGCTTGGAACCCAACTGGGCGGGAGTGCCAGATACGCAGTATTTT
TRBV7-2	-	TRBD2	TRBJ2-1	CASSFTGTSGNEQFF	TGTGCCAGCAGCTTTACCGGGACTAGCGGCAATGAGCAGTTCTTC
TRBV6-6	-	-	TRBJ1-5	CASSYQRAANNQPQHF	TGTGCCAGCAGTTACCAGCGCGCGGCAAACAATCAGCCCCAGCATTTT
TRBV4-1	few	TRBD2	TRBJ2-1	CASSQGLAGGSYNEQFF	TGCGCCAGCAGCCAGGGACTAGCGGGAGGGTCTTACAATGAGCAGTTCTTC
TRBV29-1	few	TRBD1	TRBJ1-5	CSVAQQGDSNQPQHF	TGCAGCGTTGCCCAACAGGGGGATAGCAATCAGCCCCAGCATTTT
TRBV2	-	TRBD2	TRBJ2-7	CASSDSREDEQYF	TGTGCCAGCAGTGATTCCCGGGAGGACGAGCAGTACTTC
TRBV4-1	few	TRBD1	TRBJ1-5	CASSHADRDRGQPQHF	TGCGCCAGCAGCCACGCGGACAGGGATCGGGGTCAGCCCCAGCATTTT
TRBV5-1	-	-	TRBJ2-7	CASSLGPENYEQYF	TGCGCCAGCAGCTTGGGACCGGAGAACTACGAGCAGTACTTC
TRBV27	few	TRBD1	TRBJ2-7	CASSLWGTGSSYEQYF	TGTGCCAGCAGTTTATGGGGGACAGGGAGCTCCTACGAGCAGTACTTC
TRBV30	-	TRBD1	TRBJ2-1	CAWSGGTGYYNEQFF	TGTGCCTGGAGTGGGGGGACAGGGTACTACAATGAGCAGTTCTTC
TRBV19	-	TRBD1	TRBJ1-2	CATSPGQGNYGYTF	TGTGCCACCAGTCCGGGACAGGGGAACTATGGCTACACCTTC
TRBV5-1	-	-	TRBJ2-3	CASSRADTQYF	TGCGCCAGCAGCCGGGCAGATACGCAGTATTTT
TRBV25-1	-	-	TRBJ1-4	CASSSWSRTNEKLFF	TGTGCCAGCAGTAGTTGGTCACGGACTAATGAAAAACTGTTTTTT
TRBV4-1	few	-	TRBJ1-5	CASSLTETGEQPQHF	TGCGCCAGCAGCCTAACTGAAACAGGTGAACAGCCCCAGCATTTT
TRBV7-8	few	-	TRBJ2-7	CASSSDSTYEQYF	TGTGCCAGCAGCTCCGACAGCACCTACGAGCAGTACTTC
TRBV18	few	TRBD1	TRBJ1-2	CASSMGQGNGYTF	TGTGCCAGCTCAATGGGACAGGGGAATGGCTACACCTTC
TRBV25-1	few	-	TRBJ1-2	CASSELYGYTF	TGTGCCAGCAGTGAACTCTATGGCTACACCTTC
TRBV5-4	few	TRBD1	TRBJ1-1	CASSGRTGAMAAFF	TGTGCCAGCAGCGGAAGGACAGGGGCGATGGCGGCTTTCTTT
TRBV11-2	few	TRBD1	TRBJ2-6	CASSLEGQSSGANVLTF	TGTGCCAGCAGCTTAGAGGGACAGAGCTCTGGGGCCAACGTCCTGACTTTC
TRBV30	-	-	TRBJ1-2	CAWGQAGIYGYTF	TGTGCCTGGGGACAAGCAGGCATCTATGGCTACACCTTC
TRBV6-6	-	-	TRBJ2-1	CASSRQDMEQFF	TGTGCCAGCAGCAGACAGGACATGGAGCAGTTCTTC
TRBV29-1	few	-	TRBJ1-1	CSVRGSGTEAFF	TGCAGCGTCAGGGGCTCTGGAACTGAAGCTTTCTTT
TRBV5-1	few	TRBD2	TRBJ2-3	CASSRDGTTSTDTQYF	TGCGCCAGCAGCCGTGATGGGACTACCTCCACAGATACGCAGTATTTT
TRBV5-1	few	-	TRBJ2-7	CASSLVTGSYEQYF	TGCGCCAGCAGCTTAGTCACGGGTTCCTACGAGCAGTACTTC
TRBV6-1	few	TRBD1	TRBJ2-7	CASTGTGKVYEQYF	TGTGCCAGCACTGGGACAGGGAAGGTCTACGAGCAGTACTTC
TRBV2	-	TRBD1	TRBJ2-7	CASSVPGTGYEQYF	TGTGCCAGCAGTGTACCCGGGACAGGGTACGAGCAGTACTTC
TRBV4-1	-	-	TRBJ1-5	CASSQEGRNQPQHF	TGCGCCAGCAGCCAAGAGGGGCGCAATCAGCCCCAGCATTTT
TRBV29-1	-	-	TRBJ1-4	CSVGIQGNEKLFF	TGCAGCGTTGGTATTCAGGGAAACGAAAAACTGTTTTTT
TRBV6-1	-	TRBD1	TRBJ2-3	CASSVSGGGDRDTQYF	TGTGCCAGCAGTGTATCAGGGGGTGGGGATCGAGATACGCAGTATTTT
TRBV2	few	TRBD1	TRBJ2-6	CAGQLDRGSSGANVLTF	TGTGCCGGTCAACTGGACAGGGGGAGCTCTGGGGCCAACGTCCTGACTTTC
TRBV18	-	-	TRBJ2-4	CASSPITRENIQYF	TGTGCCAGCTCACCAATTACCCGGGAAAACATTCAGTACTTC
TRBV6-5	-	-	TRBJ1-6	CASSYRSSNNSPLHF	TGTGCCAGCAGTTACAGATCTAGCAATAATTCACCCCTCCACTTT
TRBV5-4	-	TRBD1	TRBJ2-5	CASSQGQGVGETQYF	TGTGCCAGCAGCCAGGGACAGGGGGTTGGTGAGACCCAGTACTTC
TRBV29-1	-	TRBD2	TRBJ2-3	CSVASGLAGGLGTDTQYF	TGCAGCGTCGCCTCGGGTCTAGCGGGGGGGCTGGGCACAGATACGCAGTATTTT
TRBV30	-	-	TRBJ1-4	CAWSSGNEKLFF	TGTGCCTGGAGCTCGGGTAATGAAAAACTGTTTTTT
TRBV27	few	-	TRBJ1-6	CASSFGPRTTFSYNSPLHF	TGTGCCAGCAGTTTTGGGCCCCGGACTACGTTCTCCTATAATTCACCCCTCCACTTT
TRBV30	-	-	TRBJ1-1	CAWSVGQTNTEAFF	TGTGCCTGGAGTGTAGGTCAGACAAACACTGAAGCTTTCTTT
TRBV14	once	TRBD2	TRBJ2-3	CASSQYVRLAGLDTQYF	TGTGCCAGCAGCCAGTACGTCCGACTAGCGGGTCTTGATACGCAGTATTTT
TRBV6-6	-	-	TRBJ2-7	CASSYPPWGPAYEQYF	TGTGCCAGCAGTTATCCGCCGTGGGGCCCAGCCTACGAGCAGTACTTC
TRBV7-2	few	TRBD2	TRBJ2-7	CAIGLAGASYEQYF	TGTGCTATTGGACTAGCGGGAGCTTCCTACGAGCAGTACTTC
TRBV28	few	-	TRBJ1-2	CASSRADRLSLGYTF	TGTGCCAGCTCTAGAGCAGACAGGCTCTCTTTGGGCTACACCTTC
TRBV7-9	-	TRBD2	TRBJ2-1	CASSLGLAGVNEQFF	TGTGCCAGCAGCTTAGGGCTAGCGGGGGTCAATGAGCAGTTCTTC
TRBV6-6	few	-	TRBJ1-6	CASSYLNRVDNSPLHF	TGTGCCAGCAGTTACCTGAACAGGGTCGACAATTCACCCCTCCACTTT
TRBV4-1	-	TRBD2	TRBJ2-1	CASSQEGVRLAFHNEQFF	TGCGCCAGCAGCCAAGAGGGGGTACGACTAGCGTTCCACAATGAGCAGTTCTTC
TRBV18	few	-	TRBJ2-3	CASSPTYSTDTQYF	TGTGCCAGCTCACCAACTTATAGCACAGATACGCAGTATTTT
TRBV9	-	TRBD2	TRBJ2-1	CASSEAGERVEQFF	TGTGCCAGCAGCGAGGCGGGGGAGCGCGTTGAGCAGTTCTTC
TRBV6-4	-	TRBD2	TRBJ2-7	CASRVGTSGILCEQYF	TGTGCCAGCCGGGTGGGGACTAGCGGGATTCTCTGCGAGCAGTACTTC
TRBV6-4	-	TRBD1	TRBJ1-1	CASRGTGVGTEAFF	TGTGCCAGCAGAGGGACAGGGGTTGGTACTGAAGCTTTCTTT
TRBV5-4	-	TRBD1	TRBJ2-7	CASSFETGYPLDEQYF	TGTGCCAGCAGCTTCGAGACAGGGTACCCCCTCGACGAGCAGTACTTC
TRBV25-1	-	-	TRBJ2-7	CATSEGGVEQYF	TGTGCCACCTCCGAGGGGGGGGTCGAGCAGTACTTC
TRBV30	-	-	TRBJ2-1	CAWSVGRSYNEQFF	TGTGCCTGGAGTGTTGGCAGAAGCTACAATGAGCAGTTCTTC
TRBV5-1	few	TRBD1	TRBJ2-5	CASGTGGVTQETQYF	TGCGCCAGTGGGACAGGGGGGGTGACCCAAGAGACCCAGTACTTC
TRBV5-1	few	-	TRBJ2-1	CASSASSYNEQFF	TGCGCCAGCAGCGCGAGCTCCTACAATGAGCAGTTCTTC
TRBV9	-	-	TRBJ1-2	CASSVVAGADGYTF	TGTGCCAGCAGCGTAGTCGCAGGGGCGGATGGCTACACCTTC
TRBV11-3	few	TRBD2	TRBJ2-5	CASSLLAGGLQETQYF	TGTGCCAGCAGCCTATTAGCGGGGGGGCTTCAAGAGACCCAGTACTTC
TRBV7-9	-	TRBD2	TRBJ2-7	CASSSGLAGFSYEQYF	TGTGCCAGCAGCTCGGGACTAGCGGGGTTCTCCTACGAGCAGTACTTC
TRBV7-7	few	TRBD2	TRBJ2-3	CASSYLAGGTTDTQYF	TGTGCTAGCAGCTACCTAGCGGGGGGCACCACAGATACGCAGTATTTT
TRBV5-4	-	TRBD2	TRBJ2-1	CASSRSSGTYNEQFF	TGTGCCAGCAGCCGCTCTAGCGGGACCTACAATGAGCAGTTCTTC